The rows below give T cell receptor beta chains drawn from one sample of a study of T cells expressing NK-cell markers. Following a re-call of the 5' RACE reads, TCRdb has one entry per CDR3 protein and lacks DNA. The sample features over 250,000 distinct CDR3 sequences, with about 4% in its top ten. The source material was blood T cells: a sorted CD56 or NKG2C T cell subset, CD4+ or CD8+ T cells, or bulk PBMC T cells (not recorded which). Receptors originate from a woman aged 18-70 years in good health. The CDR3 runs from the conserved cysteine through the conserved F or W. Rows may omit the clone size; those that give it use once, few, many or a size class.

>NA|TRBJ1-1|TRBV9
CASSQINTEAFF
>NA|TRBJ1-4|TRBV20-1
CSARQGVTEKLFF
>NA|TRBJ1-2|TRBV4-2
CASSQDGSGTVYGYTF
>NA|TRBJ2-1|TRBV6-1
CASSRGGTSRGNEQFF
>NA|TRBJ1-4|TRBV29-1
CSVPGPTRELFF
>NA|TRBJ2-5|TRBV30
CAWSRNSQETQYF
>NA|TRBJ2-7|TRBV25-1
CASSDSVASYEQYF
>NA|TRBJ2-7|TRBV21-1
CASSDVVDFEQYF
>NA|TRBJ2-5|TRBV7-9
CASSLVGLQETQYF
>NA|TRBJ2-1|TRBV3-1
CASKRGGLENEQFF
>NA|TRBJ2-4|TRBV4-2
CASSQHRDRSVNIQYF
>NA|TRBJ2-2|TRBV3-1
CASSPTTSGGELFF
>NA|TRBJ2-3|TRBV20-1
CSAQDSGGAKDTQYF
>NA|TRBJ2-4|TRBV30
CAWSVLENIQYF
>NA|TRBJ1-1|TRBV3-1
CASSPRDRVGRGTEAFF
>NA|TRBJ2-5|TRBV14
CASSQGTSGRETQYF
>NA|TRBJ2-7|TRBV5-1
CASSFGQGQAEQYF
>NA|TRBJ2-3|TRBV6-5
CASGNKEGTQYF
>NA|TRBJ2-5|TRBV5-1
CASSSDPQGGETQYF
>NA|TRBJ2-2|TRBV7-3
CASSSRPQGAGTGELFF
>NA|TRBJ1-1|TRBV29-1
CSVLQGNTEAFF
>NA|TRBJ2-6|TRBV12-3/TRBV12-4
CASSDRSDSFSGANVLTF
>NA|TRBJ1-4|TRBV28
CASSLSVRGGEKLFF
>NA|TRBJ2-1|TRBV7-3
CASTSGNEQFF
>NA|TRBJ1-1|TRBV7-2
CASRLTENTEAFF
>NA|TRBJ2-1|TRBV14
CASSQVRTEQFF
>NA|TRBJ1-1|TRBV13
CASSLGTGRVNTEAFF
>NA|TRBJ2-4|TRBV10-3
CAISAVGGSAKNIQYF
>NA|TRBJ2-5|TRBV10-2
CASTRGMGETQYF
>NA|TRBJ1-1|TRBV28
CASSSSGTNTEAFF
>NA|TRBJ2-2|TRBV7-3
CASSLRGTGITGELFF
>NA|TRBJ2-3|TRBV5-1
CASSYTSGGRPGTDTQYF
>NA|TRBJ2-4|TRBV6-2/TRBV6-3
CASSRTGAKNIQYF
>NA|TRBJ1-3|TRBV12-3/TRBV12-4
CASSFAGVHSGNTIYF
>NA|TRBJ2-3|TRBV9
CASSVGGTWTDTQYF
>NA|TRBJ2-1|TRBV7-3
CASSLGSSGTYNEQFF
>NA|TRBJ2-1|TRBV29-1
CSVMGAGYNEQFF
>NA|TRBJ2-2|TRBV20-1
CSASPGSTGELFF
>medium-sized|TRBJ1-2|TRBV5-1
CASSLQGAGGYTF